This TCR beta chain derives from a study of a mutant IDH1 vaccine in newly diagnosed glioma. Study summary: All eight of the vaccinations patients received fell in weeks 1, 3, 5, 7, 11, 15, 19 and 23. Treated patients showed a male proportion of about 60%, a female proportion of around 38%, and a mean age of about 41 years. Patients got radiotherapy, temozolomide, or both beforehand, and most got both.

TCRdb's table, derived via immunoSEQ multiplex PCR, lists solely in-frame clones and lacks some. The data show roughly 60,000 clones, approximately 80% seen once. The time point was: week 11, during vaccination. Vaccine doses each comprised 300 ug of mutant IDH1 20-mer peptide, with topical imiquimod. Each of the donors came in with new WHO grade 3 or 4 astrocytomas that were IDH1-mutant and ATRX-lost. CDR1 and CDR2 from the germline V gene are SNHLY and FYNNEI. The ends lost 5 bases at V and 7 bases at J; junction bases unmatched: 8. CDR3 length equals 15 residues. Details on this clone: Its antigen remains unidentified.

The sequence came from a man aged 25-45 years with glioma. The genes are TRBV2 and TRBJ1-6; 7 bases match TRBD1. The material sequenced was PBMCs, taken from a glioma patient whose treatment included an IDH1 peptide vaccine. DNA of the CDR3: TGTGCCAGCAGTAGACAGGGCTCGGACAATTCACCCCTCCACTTT. Its translation is CASSRQGSDNSPLHF.